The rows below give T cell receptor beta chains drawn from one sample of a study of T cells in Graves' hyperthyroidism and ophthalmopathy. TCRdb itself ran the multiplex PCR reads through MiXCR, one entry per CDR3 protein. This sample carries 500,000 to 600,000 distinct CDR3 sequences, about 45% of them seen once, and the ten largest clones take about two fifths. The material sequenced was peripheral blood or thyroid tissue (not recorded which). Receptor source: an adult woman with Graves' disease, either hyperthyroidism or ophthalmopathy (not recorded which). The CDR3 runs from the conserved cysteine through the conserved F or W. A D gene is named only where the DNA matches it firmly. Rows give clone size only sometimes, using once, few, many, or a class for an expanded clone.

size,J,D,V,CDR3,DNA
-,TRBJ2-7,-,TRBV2,CASRTWFDEQYF,TGTGCCAGCAGGACTTGGTTCGACGAGCAGTACTTC
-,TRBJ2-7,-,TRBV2,CASSEQQNTYEQYF,TGTGCCAGCAGTGAGCAGCAGAATACCTACGAGCAGTACTTC
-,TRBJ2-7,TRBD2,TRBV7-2,CASSLATTSGRRHEQYF,TGTGCCAGCAGCTTAGCTACCACTAGCGGGAGACGTCACGAGCAGTACTTC
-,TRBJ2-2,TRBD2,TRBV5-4,CAWSVAGHTGELFF,TGTGCCTGGAGTGTAGCGGGACACACCGGGGAGCTGTTTTTT
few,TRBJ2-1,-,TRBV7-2,CASSPTPDRNNEQFF,TGTGCCAGCAGCCCTACTCCGGACAGAAACAATGAGCAGTTCTTC
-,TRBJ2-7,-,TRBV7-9,CASSHETADLSYEQYF,TGTGCCAGCAGCCACGAGACGGCAGACCTCTCCTACGAGCAGTACTTC
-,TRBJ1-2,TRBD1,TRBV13,CASSFSTGGHTF,TGTGCCAGCAGCTTCTCGACAGGGGGCCACACCTTC
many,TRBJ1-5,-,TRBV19,CASSIGRGAGQPQHF,TGTGCCAGTAGTATAGGGAGGGGGGCCGGTCAGCCCCAGCATTTT
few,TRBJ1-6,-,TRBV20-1,CSARDLTGSPLHF,TGCAGTGCTAGAGATTTGACTGGTTCACCCCTCCACTTT
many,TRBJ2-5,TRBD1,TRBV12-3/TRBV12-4,CASSQGTARQETQYF,TGTGCCAGCAGCCAAGGGACAGCTCGCCAAGAGACCCAGTACTTC
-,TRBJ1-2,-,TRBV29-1,CSAPFTGQFGYTF,TGCAGCGCGCCTTTCACAGGGCAATTTGGCTACACCTTC
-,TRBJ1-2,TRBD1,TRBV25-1,CASSESPGQGTYGYTF,TGTGCCAGCAGTGAATCCCCGGGACAGGGGACCTATGGCTACACCTTC
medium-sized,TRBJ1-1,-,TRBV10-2,CASSEEYTEAFF,TGCGCCAGCAGTGAAGAGTACACTGAAGCTTTCTTT
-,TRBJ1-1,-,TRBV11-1,CASSLPDRTGTEAFF,TGTGCCAGCAGTCTCCCGGACAGAACCGGTACTGAAGCTTTCTTT
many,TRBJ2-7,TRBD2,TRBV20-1,CSATQLAGVGYEQYF,TGCAGTGCTACCCAACTAGCGGGAGTTGGTTACGAGCAGTACTTC
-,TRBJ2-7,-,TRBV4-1,CASSLGSGQTYEQYF,TGTGCCAGCAGCTTAGGCTCTGGCCAAACCTACGAGCAGTACTTC
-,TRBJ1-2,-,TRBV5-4,CASSSPRTNFYGYTF,TGTGCCAGCAGCTCTCCCCGGACCAATTTCTATGGCTACACCTTC
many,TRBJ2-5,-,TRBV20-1,CSTRGSAGGRETQYF,TGCAGTACTAGAGGATCCGCAGGTGGACGAGAGACCCAGTACTTC
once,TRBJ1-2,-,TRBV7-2,CASSYGGIQGYTF,TGTGCCAGCAGTTACGGCGGGATACAGGGCTACACCTTC
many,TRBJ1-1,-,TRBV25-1,CASSEFQGRVAFF,TGTGCCAGCAGTGAATTCCAGGGAAGGGTAGCTTTCTTT
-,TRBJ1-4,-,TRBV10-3,CAIKSATNEKLFF,TGTGCCATCAAGAGCGCAACTAATGAAAAACTGTTTTTT
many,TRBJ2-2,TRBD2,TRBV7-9,CASSLAGTSTSGELFF,TGTGCCAGCAGCTTAGCAGGGACTAGCACGTCCGGGGAGCTGTTTTTT
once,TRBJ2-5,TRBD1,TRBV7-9,CASSIRQGQETQYF,TGTGCCAGCAGTATAAGACAGGGGCAAGAGACCCAGTACTTC
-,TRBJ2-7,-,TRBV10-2,CASRDGDGAGLYEQYF,TGCGCCAGCAGGGACGGCGATGGGGCCGGGCTCTACGAGCAGTACTTC
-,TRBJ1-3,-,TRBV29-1,CSQGRHSGNTIYF,TGCAGCCAGGGACGGCACTCTGGAAACACCATATATTTT
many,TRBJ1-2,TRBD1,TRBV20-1,CSARTGGAEGYTF,TGCAGTGCTAGGACAGGGGGCGCAGAAGGCTACACCTTC
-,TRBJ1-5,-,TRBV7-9,CASSLGTQPQHF,TGTGCCAGCAGTTTAGGGACTCAGCCCCAGCATTTT
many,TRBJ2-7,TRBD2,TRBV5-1,CASSWTSGRSGPYEQYF,TGCGCCAGCAGCTGGACTAGCGGGAGGTCGGGTCCCTACGAGCAGTACTTC